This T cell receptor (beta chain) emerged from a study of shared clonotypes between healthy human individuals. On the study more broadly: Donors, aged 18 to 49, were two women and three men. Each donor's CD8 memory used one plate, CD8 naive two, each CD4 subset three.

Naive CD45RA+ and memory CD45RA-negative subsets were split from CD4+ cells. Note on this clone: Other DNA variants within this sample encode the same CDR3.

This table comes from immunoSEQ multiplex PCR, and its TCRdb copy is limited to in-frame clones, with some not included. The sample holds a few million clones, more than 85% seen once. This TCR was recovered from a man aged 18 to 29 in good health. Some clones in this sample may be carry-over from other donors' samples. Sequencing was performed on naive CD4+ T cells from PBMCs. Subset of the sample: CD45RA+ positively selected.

The CDR3 sequence is CASSIGGSGYTF. The CDR3 region has the DNA TGTGCCAGTAGTATCGGCGGGAGCGGCTACACCTTC. The gene calls are TRBV19 and TRBJ1-2; D gene ambiguous. The CDR3 loop spans 12 amino acids. Germline loops: CDR1 LNHDA, CDR2 SQIVND (reference sequence). V was clipped by 3 bases and J by 8 bases, with 10 bases between them. Supplemented by reference TRBV19 and TRBJ1-2, the full variable domain reads DGGITQSPKYLFRKEGQNVTLSCEQNLNHDAMYWYRQDPGQGLRLIYYSQIVNDFQKGDIAEGYSVSREKKESFPLTVTSAQKNPTAFYLCASSIGGSGYTFGSGTRLTVV.